The source of this TCR beta chain is a study of cytomegalovirus exposure and HLA in healthy donors (dated by TCRdb to about 2017). Concerning the study at large: In an earlier analysis of some 550 of the donors, 250 to 350 Gb of sequence data and just under 120 million unique TCR beta sequences from about 190 million T cells were reported. In a later genetic analysis, genome-wide SNP genotypes for about three fifths of the 666 donors were used, and that subset was treated as a discovery cohort. The later analysis used no new phenotypic data to find candidate immune exposures, relying instead on TCR beta sequences and their occurrence across donors. Roughly 320 gigabases of sequencing data and around 85 million unique TCR sequences made up an early release that covered around 640 HLA-typed donors. Besides the first cohort of 666 subjects, a separate validation cohort made up of over 95 different subjects was used. To decide whether each TCR beta V gene segment behaved as functional or pseudogenic, an earlier analysis of some 600 of the donors relied on high-throughput TCR beta sequencing. Class I and class II HLA loci were covered by the typing at four-digit resolution. To predict cytomegalovirus infection status, the study brought together high-throughput TCR immunosequencing, statistical association of individual TCRs with disease status, and machine learning. Typing coverage differed by locus: A, B, C, DRB1 and DQB1 were typed in roughly 629-630 donors, DQA1 in about 510, DPA1 in 606, and DPB1 in approximately 450. The genetic ancestry cluster associated with self-reported Caucasian donors included approximately 85% of the 398 genotyped donors. Among some 410 genotyped donors of the cohort, an average of around 240,000 unique TCR beta nucleotide sequences were sequenced per donor, 15% to 20% of them non-productive. The study was designed to test whether signatures of past pathogen exposure could be identified by cataloging public T cell receptors. Every repertoire in the discovery cohort had been generated on one and the same sequencing platform. The study profiled the T cell repertoires of around 700 subjects by immunosequencing and related them to cytomegalovirus serostatus. A later analysis re-analyzed previously published TCR beta repertoires from about 730 donors and added high-resolution HLA genotyping to study TCR occurrence patterns. Because of strong linkage in the cohort, roughly five DR-DQ haplotypes were treated as single units for association and clustering. Donor age, sex, ethnicity and CMV serostatus were compiled together with the repertoire data.

As to this clone: The specificity of this receptor is unknown.

Counted from cysteine to phenylalanine, this CDR3 has 12 amino acids. The only DNA kept is the CDR3, 36 bases in frame from the first base. The junction carries 9 bases between V and J, which are trimmed by 2 bases and 8 bases respectively. Per the germline V gene (reference sequence), SEHNR is the CDR1 and FQNEAQ is the CDR2. The cohort comprised 666 healthy bone marrow donors. All cohort members were sampled while nominally healthy, although unrecorded immune exposures were likely present. The donor tested CMV seropositive and was one of the 289 seropositive cohort members. A peripheral blood sample was provided by each donor, and peripheral blood mononuclear cells were used for TCR beta sequencing. The Qiagen DNeasy Blood Extraction Kit was used to extract genomic DNA from the blood cell samples. The method was the immunoSEQ multiplex PCR assay. A mixture of 60 forward primers for TCR Vbeta segments and 13 reverse primers for TCR Jbeta segments was used in the multiplex PCR. The CDR3 region of rearranged TCR beta genes was amplified from genomic DNA with a multiplex PCR assay. The Illumina HiSeq System was used to sequence the amplified TCR beta libraries as 87-base-pair reads. The authors' pipeline ran thus. In a later analysis, some 80 million unique TCR beta chains were counted across the approximately 620 repertoires, and approximately 11 million of these chains were shared by at least two donors. Raw reads were error-corrected and collapsed into unique sequences by a nearest-neighbor algorithm in which closely related sequences were merged to remove PCR and sequencing errors. To assign V, D and J gene segments, CDR3 sequences were aligned to IMGT reference sequences. For a sequence to be retained, a match of at least six nucleotides to both a V gene segment and a J gene segment was required. Rearrangements were called productive when the CDR3 lacked stop codons and stayed in frame with V and J; all others were non-productive. Following IMGT convention, CDR3 was defined as the stretch from the second conserved V-encoded cysteine up to the conserved J-encoded phenylalanine. Sequences without an unambiguous match to a single V gene segment were excluded from the earlier analysis of 450 to 750 of the donors. In an earlier analysis of several hundred of the donors, V segments were called functional above 56.7% productive rearrangements and were called segregating when the between-donor standard deviation exceeded 5%. A statistical classification framework was built for diagnosing cytomegalovirus status from the catalog of TCR beta chain sequences. In a later analysis, V and J genes were assigned by comparing TCR nucleotide sequences against IMGT/GENE-DB human TR gene sequences. Using the TCRdist pipeline, a later analysis assigned CDR3 sequences along with most-parsimonious VDJ recombination scenarios. In a later analysis, each TCR beta chain was defined by its CDR3 amino acid sequence together with its V-gene family, and reads lacking a unique V-gene family were excluded. To address suspected cross-contamination and a sequencing artifact, a later analysis removed several hundred highly shared, low-generation-probability nucleotide sequences. In a later analysis, a clonal expansion index was calculated for each public chain from normalized within-repertoire ranks of inferred template counts. In a later analysis, generation probabilities were computed using a VDJ recombination model fitted to out-of-frame rearrangements, and the results were checked against IGoR. In a later analysis, TCR-TCR, TCR-HLA and TCR-CMV co-occurrence was scored with hypergeometric tests, and a repertoire-size bias correction was applied to TCR pairs. A later analysis estimated false discovery rates by permuting HLA or CMV assignments 20 times. In a later analysis, co-occurring TCRs were grouped using DBSCAN, with TCRdist sequence similarity added in when clustering inside HLA-allele-positive subsets. Repertoires with fewer than 30,000 or more than 120,000 public chains, plus five repertoires with anomalous nucleotide sharing, were excluded from co-occurrence clustering. Sourced from immuneACCESS, this table was stored by TCRdb with only in-frame sequences that have V and J called. A share of the clones is absent; for the studies checked, an unresolved V gene accounts for under half, and the remainder has no known explanation. V, J and clone size are taken as reported in that table, and D and trimming were inferred from the DNA itself. This specimen's table enumerates some 76,000 clones. The ten most abundant clones make up approximately 2.4% of the sample.

Study-wide findings and limitations: A later genetic analysis reported fewer N-insertions in productive TCRs among donors in an Asian-associated ancestry cluster than the approximately 700-donor mean. Only TCR beta chains were sequenced in this cohort, and the absence of alpha or paired-chain data limited detectable features. Roughly uniform sequencing depth across donors was assumed in presence/absence analyses, although this assumption may not hold. A further reported finding was that TCR beta sequences accurately predicted the HLA-A and HLA-B alleles for most subjects in the first cohort. According to the authors, the approach could potentially be generalized to other disease states and immunological phenotypes. Assigning TCR associations to individual alleles was difficult when HLA alleles, especially DR and DQ, strongly co-occurred. Linkage disequilibrium might explain the correlated functional status among segregating V segments, but an unknown experimental factor could not be excluded. In a later analysis, HLA-associated TCR beta chains showed more clonal expansion and lower generation probabilities than non-associated chains that were equally common. In a later analysis, several top co-occurrence clusters were reported to appear linked to parvovirus B19, influenza, CMV and Epstein-Barr virus. Because counts were too low, 15 or so rarely observed V segments, including chromosome 9 orphons, were excluded from the earlier analysis of fewer than 650 of the donors. V-gene and J-gene trimming of TCR beta chains was associated with a missense DCLRE1C variant in a later genetic analysis, and the association was replicated in an independent cohort. In a later analysis, around 17,000 TCR beta sequences were associated with specific HLA alleles at a false discovery rate of 0.05. In the study, some 160 TCR beta chains were listed as associated with cytomegalovirus. A few of the identified cytomegalovirus-associated TCR beta chains were confirmed in vitro to be specific for cytomegalovirus antigens. Most CMV-associated TCR beta chains appeared to be HLA-restricted in a later analysis, and the HLA associations seemed to be driven largely by CMV exposure. Across donors, most TCR sequences were observed very rarely, whereas some public TCRs were present in many individuals. The classifier was reported to diagnose cytomegalovirus status with high specificity and sensitivity in both the original cohort and the validation cohort. The 87-base-pair reads could not distinguish some IMGT-functional V segments, including TRBV6-2 and TRBV6-3, so those segments were excluded. The sequencing pipeline was judged likely to have produced a cluster of highly shared sequence variants as a technical artifact. Because HLA typing was unavailable for some donors at each locus, only the typed subset was used in association tests. In an earlier analysis of approximately 590 of the donors, most TCR beta V segments appeared in productive rearrangements about 90% or about 30% of the time, broadly matching IMGT annotations. According to a later analysis, TCR association rates differed among HLA loci, with DRB1 alleles showing the most associated TCRs and HLA-C alleles showing the fewest. CMV serostatus was the only immune exposure information available for the cohort.

The specimen sequenced was PBMCs. This receptor was identified in a female donor in good health and CMV-seropositive. The chain joins TRBV7-9 to TRBJ1-2, with no confidently assigned D gene. CDR3 region: CASSLLPRGYTF. The bases read TGTGCCAGCAGCTTACTTCCCCGGGGCTACACCTTC.